These 25 T cell receptor beta chains share one sample of origin, sequenced in a study of cytomegalovirus exposure and HLA in healthy donors. The data were produced by immunoSEQ multiplex PCR, yet TCRdb's version contains in-frame clones alone and is incomplete. This table has about 140,000 clones, roughly four fifths appearing once. Sequenced: PBMCs. The origin of the receptors is a man in his thirties or forties in good health and CMV-seropositive.

The V gene is TRBV5-1, the J gene TRBJ2-1; TRBD2 might be the D (5 bases). The CDR3 runs to 15 residues. Trimming pared 4 bases from V and 0 bases from J, leaving 11 bases between. The germline V gene has CDR1 SGHRS and CDR2 YFSETQ. This chain's CDR3 is CASSRSGSSYNEQFF. CDR3 nucleotide sequence: TGCGCCAGCAGCAGGAGCGGAAGCTCCTACAATGAGCAGTTCTTC.

The V and J genes are TRBV4-1 and TRBJ2-7; TRBD1 aligns across 7 bases. Germline CDR1 MGHRA, CDR2 YSYEKL. The J segment lost 2 bases and the V segment lost 1 base, leaving 5 bases of the junction unmatched. The CDR3 contains 15 residues. The CDR3 protein is CASSQGSTGAYEQYF. For the CDR3, the DNA is TGCGCCAGCAGCCAAGGATCTACAGGGGCCTACGAGCAGTACTTC.

The chain employs TRBV2 and TRBJ2-5, with D unclear. The V end lost 6 bases, the J end lost 1 base, and 15 bases lay between the germline ends. This CDR3 has 15 amino acids. Germline CDR1 SNHLY, CDR2 FYNNEI. CDR3 protein: CASSVSRKPQETQYF. DNA of the CDR3: TGTGCCAGCAGCGTCTCGCGCAAGCCCCAAGAGACCCAGTACTTC.

J is TRBJ2-1 and V is TRBV7-2; D ambiguous. This CDR3 has 15 residues. CDR1 and CDR2 (germline): SGHTA, FQGNSA. The V gene lost 5 bases and the J gene lost 1 base, with 12 bases spanning the gap. Here the CDR3 reads CASSPGPFSYNEQFF. CDR3 nucleotides: TGTGCCAGCAGCCCAGGCCCCTTTTCCTACAATGAGCAGTTCTTC.

This chain joins TRBV6-5 and TRBJ2-6, with 7 positions matching TRBD1. This CDR3 has 15 amino acids. Per the germline V gene, CDR1 is MNHEY and CDR2 is SVGAGI. Losses at the gene ends were 2 bases for V and 4 bases for J; bases not matched to a gene: 2. DNA for the CDR3: TGTGCCAGCAGTTACAGGGGGCCCGGGGCCAACGTCCTGACTTTC. Amino acid sequence: CASSYRGPGANVLTF.

The sample holds one count of this clone. Within the sample, other DNA sequences also encode this same CDR3. The chain combines TRBV5-4 with TRBJ2-7, with TRBD2 matching over 11 bases. The CDR3 spans 15 residues. CDR1 and CDR2 (germline): SGHNT, YYREEE (reference sequence). V trimming: 1 base; J trimming: 0 bases; junction bases outside the gene matches: 0. This chain's CDR3 is CASSLTSGSSYEQYF. The CDR3, as DNA: TGTGCCAGCAGCTTGACTAGCGGGAGCTCCTACGAGCAGTACTTC.

V and J are TRBV5-1 and TRBJ2-7; D may be TRBD1 (7 bases). V was shortened by 0 bases and J by 2 bases, with 39 bases between the two germline ends. Germline loops: CDR1 SGHRS, CDR2 YFSETQ. CDR3 length: 24 amino acids. CDR3 loop: CASSLDGGTVKLAPEGTETYEQYF. Written as DNA, the CDR3 is TGCGCCAGCAGCTTGGATGGGGGGACAGTCAAACTTGCTCCCGAGGGGACTGAGACCTACGAGCAGTACTTC.

About this clone: Other DNA variants within this sample encode the same CDR3. CDR3 protein: CASSPGQGVGYTF. For the CDR3, the DNA is TGCGCCAGCAGCCCGGGACAGGGGGTTGGCTACACCTTC. The chain uses TRBV5-1 and TRBJ1-2, with 11 bases lining up with TRBD1. Germline lookup yields CDR1 SGHRS and CDR2 YFSETQ. The V segment lost 4 bases and the J segment 7 bases; nucleotides outside the gene matches: 3. The CDR3 runs to 13 residues.

The chain recombines TRBV2 with TRBJ1-5; maybe TRBD1 (5 bases). This CDR3 is built from 14 residues. The germline gives CDR1 SNHLY, CDR2 FYNNEI. The V gene lost 8 bases and the J gene lost 0 bases, with 11 bases spanning the gap. CDR3 DNA sequence: TGTGCCAGCGGGGGGGGGTTTAGCAATCAGCCCCAGCATTTT. Translation gives CASGGGFSNQPQHF.

This clone showed up just once. The V call is TRBV4-3, the J call TRBJ1-1, with D possibly TRBD1 on 5 matching bases. Trimming pared 3 bases from V and 1 base from J, leaving 18 bases between. The germline V gene has CDR1 LGHNA and CDR2 YSLEER. The CDR3 consists of 17 residues. CDR3 protein: CASSQLGQVTENTEAFF. The DNA for the CDR3 is TGCGCCAGCAGCCAGTTGGGGCAGGTGACGGAGAACACTGAAGCTTTCTTT.

The V and J genes are TRBV11-2 and TRBJ1-1, with a weak D call TRBD1 (5 bases). Trimming pared 0 bases from V and 8 bases from J, leaving 7 bases between. Germline V CDR1 and CDR2: SGHAT, FQNNGV. CDR3 length equals 12 residues. The CDR3 DNA sequence: TGTGCCAGCAGCTTAGAATCAGGGGAAGCTTTCTTT. Amino acids: CASSLESGEAFF.

This sequence joins TRBV6-1 and TRBJ2-7; a possible D gene is TRBD1 (6 bases). The V and J ends lost 2 bases and 6 bases respectively, with 17 bases between them. Looked up from germline, CDR1 is MNHNS and CDR2 is SASEGT. The CDR3 loop spans 15 amino acids. CDR3 residues: CASSELLTGTREQYF. As DNA, the CDR3 is TGTGCCAGCAGTGAACTTTTGACAGGAACTCGCGAGCAGTACTTC.

This rearrangement joins TRBV4-1 to TRBJ1-2; TRBD1 matches at 7 bases. Germline V gives CDR1 MGHRA, CDR2 YSYEKL. V lost 0 bases, J lost 7 bases, and 8 bases stayed unmatched. This CDR3 spans 15 amino acids. The CDR3 reads CASSQDGTALGGYTF. DNA of the CDR3: TGCGCCAGCAGCCAAGACGGGACAGCTCTTGGTGGCTACACCTTC.

This clone was seen more than once but under ten times. The gene calls are TRBV19 and TRBJ1-2; perhaps TRBD1 as D (6 bases). Germline CDR1 and CDR2: LNHDA and SQIVND (reference sequence). V was trimmed by 3 bases and J by 3 bases, leaving 14 bases between them. This CDR3 comprises 15 residues. The CDR3 loop reads CASSIGGAKDYGYTF. The CDR3, as DNA: TGTGCCAGTAGTATTGGGGGCGCCAAGGACTATGGCTACACCTTC.

The chain is built from TRBV6-1 and TRBJ2-7, with TRBD1 matching over 7 bases. V was clipped by 8 bases and J by 0 bases; unmatched bases: 7. The CDR3 loop spans 14 amino acids. CDR1 MNHNS and CDR2 SASEGT come from the germline V gene. CDR3 amino acids: CASSRDRSSYEQYF. The DNA of the CDR3 is TGTGCCAGCTCCCGGGACAGATCCTCCTACGAGCAGTACTTC.

The J gene is TRBJ2-1, the V gene TRBV5-1, with 10 bases that match TRBD2. Germline CDR1 reads SGHRS; CDR2 reads YFSETQ. Trimming cost V 1 base and J 9 bases; bases outside gene matches: 13. This CDR3 is built from 17 residues. Here the CDR3 DNA reads TGCGCCAGCAGCTTGCCCACCTTAGCGGGAGGCGGGGGTGAGCAGTTCTTC. Its protein is CASSLPTLAGGGGEQFF.

V gene TRBV6-5 combines with J gene TRBJ2-6; D possibly corresponds to TRBD2 (5 bases). Trimming shortened V by 5 bases and J by 0 bases, and 8 bases separated the two germline ends. Germline V gives CDR1 MNHEY, CDR2 SVGAGI. This CDR3 has 15 amino acids. The CDR3 DNA is TGTGCCAGCAGTCCCGCGGGCTCTGGGGCCAACGTCCTGACTTTC. This codes for CASSPAGSGANVLTF.

V and J are TRBV29-1 and TRBJ2-5; the match to TRBD2 covers 14 bases. The V and J ends lost 6 bases and 7 bases, in that order; junction bases with no gene match: 10. This CDR3 spans 15 amino acids. Germline lookup yields CDR1 SQVTM and CDR2 ANQGSEA. For the CDR3, the DNA is TGCAGCGTCCCCTCGGGACTAGCGGGAGTTGGGACCCAGTACTTC. The encoded protein is CSVPSGLAGVGTQYF.

The rearrangement links TRBV19 to TRBJ2-1; 9 bases align to TRBD2. The germline V gene encodes CDR1 LNHDA and CDR2 SQIVND (reference sequence). V was pared by 3 bases and J by 2 bases, with 2 bases of the junction left unmatched. The CDR3 length is 15 residues. The CDR3 spells CASSMTSGPYNEQFF. The CDR3 nucleotides are TGTGCCAGTAGTATGACTAGCGGACCCTACAATGAGCAGTTCTTC.

V is TRBV7-2 and J is TRBJ2-7, with TRBD1 identical over 7 bases. Germline-derived CDR1 and CDR2 are SGHTA and FQGNSA. V dropped 5 bases and J dropped 4; count of bases not matched to a gene: 5. The CDR3 is 13 amino acids. Written as DNA, the CDR3 is TGTGCCAGCAGCCAGGGGACAGAATACGAGCAGTACTTC. It yields the protein CASSQGTEYEQYF.

The rearrangement uses TRBV2 and TRBJ2-5; D is possibly TRBD1 (6 bases). Trimming pared 1 base from V and 7 bases from J, leaving 10 bases between. The CDR3 sequence is 13 residues long. Germline V CDR1 and CDR2: SNHLY, FYNNEI. CDR3 nucleotides: TGTGCCAGCAGTGAAGAAGGGGGAAGGACCCAGTACTTC. Translation: CASSEEGGRTQYF.

The chain uses TRBV6-5 and TRBJ2-1, with TRBD2 identical over 11 bases. This CDR3 has 15 amino acids. V shed 6 bases and J 7 bases; nucleotides not matched to a gene: 8. From germline, CDR1 is MNHEY and CDR2 SVGAGI. CDR3 sequence: CASSQLAGEENEQFF. In DNA form, the CDR3 reads TGTGCCAGCAGCCAACTAGCGGGGGAGGAGAATGAGCAGTTCTTC.

V usage is TRBV21-1 and J usage is TRBJ1-5; TRBD1 is the table's D call and was not checked against the DNA. TRBV21-1 is classified as a pseudogene. This CDR3 region has 18 residues. The CDR3 here is CASSKGRTALGGNQPQHF. The CDR3 DNA sequence: TGTGCCAGCAGCAAAGGTAGGACAGCCTTGGGGGGCAATCAGCCCCAGCATTTT.

The chain couples TRBV28 to TRBJ2-3, with 8 bases fitting TRBD2. Trimming removed 1 base from V and 0 bases from J; junction bases left unmatched: 3. CDR1 is MDHEN and CDR2 is SYDVKM in the germline V gene. This CDR3 spans 16 amino acids. CDR3 DNA: TGTGCCAGCAGTTTATACCGGGGGGGAAGCACAGATACGCAGTATTTT. Amino acid sequence: CASSLYRGGSTDTQYF.

This chain uses TRBV6-1 with TRBJ1-4; D perhaps matches TRBD1 (5 bases). The CDR3 has 15 amino acids. Germline loops: CDR1 MNHNS, CDR2 SASEGT. The ends were cut back, 4 bases at V and 1 base at J, with 10 bases in the middle. CDR3 loop: CASSAIGVTNEKLFF. The CDR3 bases are TGTGCCAGCAGTGCGATAGGGGTAACTAATGAAAAACTGTTTTTT.